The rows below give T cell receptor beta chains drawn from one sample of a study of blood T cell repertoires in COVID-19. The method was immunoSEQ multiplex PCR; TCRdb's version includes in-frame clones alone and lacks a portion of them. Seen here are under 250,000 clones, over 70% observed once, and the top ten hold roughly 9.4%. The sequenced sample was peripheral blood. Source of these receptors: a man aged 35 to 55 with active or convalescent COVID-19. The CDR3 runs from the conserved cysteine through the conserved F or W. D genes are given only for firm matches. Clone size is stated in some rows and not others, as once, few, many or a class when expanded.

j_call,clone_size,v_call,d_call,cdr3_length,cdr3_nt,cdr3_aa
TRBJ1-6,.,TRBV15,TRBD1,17,TGTGCCACCAGCGGAAGGACAGGGGGCTTGGATAATTCACCCCTCCACTTT,CATSGRTGGLDNSPLHF
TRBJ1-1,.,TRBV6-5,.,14,TGTGCCAGCAGCCCCAAGACAGGTGGTACTGAAGCTTTCTTT,CASSPKTGGTEAFF
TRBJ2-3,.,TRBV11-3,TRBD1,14,TGTGCCAGCAGCTTAGAGACAGGGTCAGATACGCAGTATTTT,CASSLETGSDTQYF
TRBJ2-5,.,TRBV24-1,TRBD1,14,TGTGCCACCAGTGGGGTGGGACAGCAAGAGACCCAGTACTTC,CATSGVGQQETQYF
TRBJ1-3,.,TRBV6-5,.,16,TGTGCCAGCAGTTACTCCCCCTGGGGGCAAGGAAACACCATATATTTT,CASSYSPWGQGNTIYF
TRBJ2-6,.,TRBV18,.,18,TGTGCCAGCTCACCCGACAGCAAGGCTTACTCTGGGGCCAACGTCCTGACTTTC,CASSPDSKAYSGANVLTF
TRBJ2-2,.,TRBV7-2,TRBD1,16,TGTGCCAGCAGCGCCGCAGGGGGCGCGAACACCGGGGAGCTGTTTTTT,CASSAAGGANTGELFF
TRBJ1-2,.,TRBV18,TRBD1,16,TGTGCCAGCTCATCCACGAGACTCCAGGGGGCGGAGGGCTACACCTTC,CASSSTRLQGAEGYTF
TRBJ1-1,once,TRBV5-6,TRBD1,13,TGTGCCAGCAGCAGACAGGGGAGCACTGAAGCTTTCTTT,CASSRQGSTEAFF
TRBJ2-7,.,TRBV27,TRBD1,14,TGTGCCAGCAGGACCGGACAGGGAGGCCACGAGCAGTACTTC,CASRTGQGGHEQYF
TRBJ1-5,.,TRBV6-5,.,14,TGTGCCAGCAGTTACGACAGTACTAATCAGCCCCAGCATTTT,CASSYDSTNQPQHF
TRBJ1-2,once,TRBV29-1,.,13,TGCAGCGTTGAATACAGGATGGGGTATGGCTACACCTTC,CSVEYRMGYGYTF
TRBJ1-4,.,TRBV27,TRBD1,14,TGTGCCAGCAGGGTGGGACAGTTTAATGAAAAACTGTTTTTT,CASRVGQFNEKLFF
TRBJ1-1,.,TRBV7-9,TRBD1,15,TGTGCCAGCAGCGATTTTCCGACAGGGGGCACTGAAGCTTTCTTT,CASSDFPTGGTEAFF
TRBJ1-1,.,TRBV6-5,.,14,TGTGCCAGCAGTACAATAACAGGGAACACTGAAGCTTTCTTT,CASSTITGNTEAFF
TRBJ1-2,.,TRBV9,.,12,TGTGCCAGCAGCGTAGGAGAGTATGGCTACACCTTC,CASSVGEYGYTF
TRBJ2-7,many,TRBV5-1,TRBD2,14,TGCGCCAGCAGCTCCGGACTAGCGGGAGAGGGGCAGTACTTC,CASSSGLAGEGQYF
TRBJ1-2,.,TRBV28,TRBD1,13,TGTGCCAGCAGTTTGGACAGGGGGTATGGCTACACCTTC,CASSLDRGYGYTF
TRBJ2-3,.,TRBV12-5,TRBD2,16,TGTGCTAGTGGTTCCGGGACTAGCGGGACCACAGATACGCAGTATTTT,CASGSGTSGTTDTQYF
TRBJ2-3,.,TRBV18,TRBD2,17,TGTGCCAGCTCACCACCCCCAGCGGGGGGGAAATCAGATACGCAGTATTTT,CASSPPPAGGKSDTQYF
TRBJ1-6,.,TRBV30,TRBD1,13,TGTGCCTGGGGTAGACAGGGTGACTCACCCCTCCACTTT,CAWGRQGDSPLHF
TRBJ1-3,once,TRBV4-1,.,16,TGCGCCAGCAGCCAATCCCCAGGGCTCTCTGGAAACACCATATATTTT,CASSQSPGLSGNTIYF
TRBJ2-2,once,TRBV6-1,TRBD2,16,TGTGCCAGCAGTGGCCGAGGACTAGCGGGGCCTGGGGAGCTGTTTTTT,CASSGRGLAGPGELFF
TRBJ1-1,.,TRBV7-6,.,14,TGTGCCAGCAGCCCACGGGGGATGAACACTGAAGCTTTCTTT,CASSPRGMNTEAFF
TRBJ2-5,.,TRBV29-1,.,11,TGCAGCGTTAAACCCGCGGAGACCCAGTACTTC,CSVKPAETQYF
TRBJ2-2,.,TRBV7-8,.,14,TGTGCCAGCAGCTTAGAAACAGGTTCCGGGGAGCTGTTTTTT,CASSLETGSGELFF
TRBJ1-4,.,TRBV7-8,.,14,TGTGCCAGCACCGTACAGAGAAAAAATGAAAAACTGTTTTTT,CASTVQRKNEKLFF
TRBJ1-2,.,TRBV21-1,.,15,TGTGCCAGCAGCAATTACAGGGGGACAGATTATGGCTACACCTTC,CASSNYRGTDYGYTF
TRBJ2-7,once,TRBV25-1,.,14,TGTGCCAGCAGTGAATTCGCCAGCTCCTACGAGCAGTACTTC,CASSEFASSYEQYF
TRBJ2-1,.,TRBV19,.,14,TGTGCCAGTAGTATAGGACAGGCGAACAATGAGCAGTTCTTC,CASSIGQANNEQFF
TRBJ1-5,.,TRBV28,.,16,TGTGCCATCTCACCGGGAAGGCTTCGTGTGGATCAGCCCCAGCATTTT,CAISPGRLRVDQPQHF
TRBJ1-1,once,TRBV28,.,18,TGTGCCAGCAGTTTATCCGCAGCCGGAGGGCTAGGCTACACTGAAGCTTTCTTT,CASSLSAAGGLGYTEAFF
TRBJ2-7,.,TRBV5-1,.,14,TGCGCCAGCAGCCCGGGACTGAGCCCCTACGAGCAGTACTTC,CASSPGLSPYEQYF
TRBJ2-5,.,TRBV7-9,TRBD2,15,TGTGCCAGCAGCTTAAGACTAGCGGCCCAGGAGACCCAGTACTTC,CASSLRLAAQETQYF
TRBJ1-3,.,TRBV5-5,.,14,TGTGCCAGCAGCCGAGGAACCCCTGGAAACACCATATATTTT,CASSRGTPGNTIYF
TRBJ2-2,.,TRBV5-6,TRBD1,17,TGTGCCAGCGAGACAGGGGGATTGTTCGCGAACACCGGGGAGCTGTTTTTT,CASETGGLFANTGELFF
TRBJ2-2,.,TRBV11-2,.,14,TGTGCCAGCAGCTTGGGGCTGTCAAACGGGGAGCTGTTTTTT,CASSLGLSNGELFF
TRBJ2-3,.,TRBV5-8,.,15,TGTGCCAGCAGCTCTGGGGGCGAGGTTTGGAATACGCAGTATTTT,CASSSGGEVWNTQYF
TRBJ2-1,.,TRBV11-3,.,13,TGTGCCAGCAGCTTAGCTTCAGACAATGAGCAGTTCTTC,CASSLASDNEQFF
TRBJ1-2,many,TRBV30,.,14,TGTGCCTGGAGTGTGCAGGGTGCGAACTATGGCTACACCTTC,CAWSVQGANYGYTF
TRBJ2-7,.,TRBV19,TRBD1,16,TGTGCCAGTAGTACCCCTGGCAGGGGGAGCTCCTACGAGCAGTACTTC,CASSTPGRGSSYEQYF
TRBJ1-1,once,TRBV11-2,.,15,TGTGCCAGCAGCTCCCTTCCGGGGAGGAACGCTGAAGCTTTCTTT,CASSSLPGRNAEAFF
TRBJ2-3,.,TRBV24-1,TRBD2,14,TGTGCCACCAGTGAGCCAGCGGGATCAGATACGCAGTATTTT,CATSEPAGSDTQYF
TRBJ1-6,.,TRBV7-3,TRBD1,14,TGTGCCAGCAGCTCGGGACAGAAATATTCACCCCTCCACTTT,CASSSGQKYSPLHF
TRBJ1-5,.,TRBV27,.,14,TGTGCCAGCAGTTTAGTGACAGGACAACAGCCCCAGCATTTT,CASSLVTGQQPQHF